This entry concerns a single TCR beta chain. This sample's time point: pretreatment peripheral blood. Some clones are missing from TCRdb's copy, which holds only in-frame ones; the method was immunoSEQ multiplex PCR. The table shows tens of thousands of clones, with 86% occurring only once. CDR1 and CDR2 from the germline V gene are SGHTA and FQGNSA. The V end lost 7 bases, the J end lost 4 bases, and 10 bases lay between the germline ends. The CDR3 consists of 13 residues. The data are from a study of PD-L1 blockade in urothelial cancer. Study-level information: Male patients with bladder-origin urothelial cancer numbered about 90% of the roughly 29. Blood was evaluated 3 weeks (second dose) and 6 weeks after therapy began.

This chain links TRBV7-2 with TRBJ2-2; D gene uncertain. Here the sequenced sample was PBMCs, taken around atezolizumab (anti-PD-L1) treatment. The clonotype was recovered from a man aged 55-75 years with urothelial cancer. The CDR3 nucleotides are TGTGCCAGCACCGTCTCCCGCACCGGGGAGCTGTTTTTT. Its protein product is CASTVSRTGELFF.